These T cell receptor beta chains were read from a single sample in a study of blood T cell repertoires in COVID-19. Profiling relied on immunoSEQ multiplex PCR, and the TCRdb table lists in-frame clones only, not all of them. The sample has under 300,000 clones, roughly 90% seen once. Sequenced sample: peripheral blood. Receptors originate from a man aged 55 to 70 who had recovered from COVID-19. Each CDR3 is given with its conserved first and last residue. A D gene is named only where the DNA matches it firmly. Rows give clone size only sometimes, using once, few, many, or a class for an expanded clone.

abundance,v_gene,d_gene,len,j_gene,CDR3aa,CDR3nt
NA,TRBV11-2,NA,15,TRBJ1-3,CASSLEGSVGNTIYF,TGTGCCAGCAGCTTAGAAGGGAGCGTTGGAAACACCATATATTTT
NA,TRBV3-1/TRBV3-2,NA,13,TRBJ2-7,CASSQDQQGEQYF,TGTGCCAGCAGCCAAGATCAACAGGGAGAGCAGTACTTC
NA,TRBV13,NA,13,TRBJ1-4,CASSFTRGEKLFF,TGTGCCAGCAGCTTCACAAGGGGGGAAAAACTGTTTTTT
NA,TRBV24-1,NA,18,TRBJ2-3,CATSDLGSGGLSTDTQYF,TGTGCCACCAGTGATTTAGGTTCAGGGGGGCTCAGCACAGATACGCAGTATTTT
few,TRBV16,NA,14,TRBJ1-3,CASSQRQLGNTIYF,TGTGCCAGCAGCCAGCGACAGCTAGGGAACACCATATATTTT
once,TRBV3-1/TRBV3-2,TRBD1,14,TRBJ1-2,CASSQRGGGFGYTF,TGTGCCAGCAGCCAAAGAGGGGGCGGATTTGGCTACACCTTC
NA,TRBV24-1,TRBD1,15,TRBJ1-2,CATSDRQGADYGYTF,TGTGCCACCAGTGACAGACAGGGGGCTGACTATGGCTACACCTTC
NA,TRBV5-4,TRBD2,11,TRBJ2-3,CASRGADTQYF,TGTGCCAGCCGGGGGGCAGATACGCAGTATTTT
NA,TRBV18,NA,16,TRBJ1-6,CASSPSPGVDISPLHF,TGTGCCAGCTCACCCAGTCCGGGGGTGGATATTTCACCCCTCCACTTT
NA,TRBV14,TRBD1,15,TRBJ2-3,CASSRRQGVSDTQYF,TGTGCCAGCAGCAGACGACAGGGGGTCTCAGATACGCAGTATTTT
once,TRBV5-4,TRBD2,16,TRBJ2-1,CASSLASGGLYNEQFF,TGTGCCAGCAGCTTGGCCTCGGGGGGGCTCTACAATGAGCAGTTCTTC
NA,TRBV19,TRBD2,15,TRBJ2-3,CASSTGGGPADTQYF,TGTGCCAGTAGTACCGGGGGGGGGCCTGCAGATACGCAGTATTTT
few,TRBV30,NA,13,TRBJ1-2,CAWSRETKYGYTF,TGTGCCTGGAGTAGGGAGACAAAATATGGCTACACCTTC
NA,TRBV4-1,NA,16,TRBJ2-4,CASSQGLDKAKNIQYF,TGCGCCAGCAGCCAAGGACTAGATAAAGCCAAAAACATTCAGTACTTC
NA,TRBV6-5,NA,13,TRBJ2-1,CATSNFFPNEQFF,TGTGCCACTTCAAACTTTTTCCCCAATGAGCAGTTCTTC
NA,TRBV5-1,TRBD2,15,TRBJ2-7,CASSALAGGLREQYF,TGCGCCAGCAGCGCCCTAGCGGGGGGGCTAAGGGAGCAGTACTTC
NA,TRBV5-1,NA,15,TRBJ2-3,CASSSPYGGTDTQYF,TGCGCCAGCAGCTCCCCTTATGGGGGGACAGATACGCAGTATTTT
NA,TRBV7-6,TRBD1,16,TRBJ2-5,CASRSALRRGRETQYF,TGTGCCAGCAGATCGGCGTTGCGCAGGGGGCGAGAGACCCAGTACTTC
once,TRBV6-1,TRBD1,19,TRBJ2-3,CASSGSIDRDWGWKNTQYF,TGTGCCAGCAGTGGCTCCATTGACAGGGATTGGGGATGGAAAAATACGCAGTATTTT
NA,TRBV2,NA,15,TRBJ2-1,CASREPRGSYNEQFF,TGTGCCAGCAGGGAGCCCCGGGGATCCTACAATGAGCAGTTCTTC
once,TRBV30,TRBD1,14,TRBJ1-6,CAWSAGQGSSPLHF,TGTGCCTGGAGTGCCGGACAGGGTAGTTCACCCCTCCACTTT
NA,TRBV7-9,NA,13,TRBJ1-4,CASCGKFTEKLFF,TGTGCCAGCTGCGGGAAATTTACTGAAAAACTGTTTTTT
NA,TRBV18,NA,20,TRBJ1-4,CASSPVRGHKVFATNEKLFF,TGTGCCAGCTCACCAGTCAGGGGACACAAGGTATTTGCAACTAATGAAAAACTGTTTTTT
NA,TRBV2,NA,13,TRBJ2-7,CASSEARGREQYF,TGTGCCAGCAGTGAAGCGCGTGGTCGCGAGCAGTACTTC
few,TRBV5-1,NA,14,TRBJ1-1,CASSPRHQNTEAFF,TGCGCCAGCAGCCCAAGACATCAGAACACTGAAGCTTTCTTT
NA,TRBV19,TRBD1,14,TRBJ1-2,CASRPGQGGDGYTF,TGTGCCAGTAGACCGGGACAGGGCGGGGATGGCTACACCTTC
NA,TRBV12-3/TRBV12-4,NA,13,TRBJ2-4,CASSISGADIQYF,TGTGCCAGCTCCATTTCAGGGGCGGACATTCAGTACTTC
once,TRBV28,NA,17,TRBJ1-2,CASSETGRGPGNYGYTF,TGTGCCAGCAGTGAAACGGGGAGGGGACCCGGTAACTATGGCTACACCTTC
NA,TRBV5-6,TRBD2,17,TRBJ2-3,CASSLTSGGLSTDTQYF,TGTGCCAGCAGCTTGACTAGCGGGGGGTTGAGCACAGATACGCAGTATTTT
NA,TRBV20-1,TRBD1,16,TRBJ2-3,CSASSPGTGVTDTQYF,TGCAGTGCTAGTTCCCCCGGGACAGGGGTCACAGATACGCAGTATTTT
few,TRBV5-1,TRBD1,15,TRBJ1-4,CASSSTGATNEKLFF,TGCGCCAGCAGCTCTACAGGGGCAACTAATGAAAAACTGTTTTTT
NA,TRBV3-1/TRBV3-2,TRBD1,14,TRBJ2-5,CASSPSGGAETQYF,TGTGCCAGCAGCCCCTCAGGGGGCGCAGAGACCCAGTACTTC
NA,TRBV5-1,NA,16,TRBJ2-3,CASSPGGTGTYDTQYF,TGCGCCAGCAGCCCGGGGGGGACAGGGACCTACGATACGCAGTATTTT
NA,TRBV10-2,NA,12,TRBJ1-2,CATGREVAGYTF,TGCGCCACCGGCAGGGAGGTTGCTGGCTACACCTTC
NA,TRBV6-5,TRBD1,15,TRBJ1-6,CASSLDREYNSPLHF,TGTGCCAGCAGTTTGGACAGGGAATATAATTCACCCCTCCACTTT
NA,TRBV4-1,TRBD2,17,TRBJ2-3,CASSRSGGRSRTDTQYF,TGCGCCAGCAGCCGGAGCGGGGGACGCTCCAGAACAGATACGCAGTATTTT
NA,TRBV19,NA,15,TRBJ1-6,CASSMGRYYNSPLHF,TGTGCCTCCTCAATGGGGCGTTACTATAATTCACCCCTCCACTTT
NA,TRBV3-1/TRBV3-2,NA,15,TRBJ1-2,CASSQEQTGWYGYTF,TGTGCCAGCAGCCAAGAGCAGACAGGATGGTATGGCTACACCTTC
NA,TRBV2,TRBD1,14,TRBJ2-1,CASSRQGSYNEQFF,TGTGCCAGCAGCCGACAGGGCTCCTACAATGAGCAGTTCTTC
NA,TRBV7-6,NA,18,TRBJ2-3,CASSPAMGGGWNTDTQYF,TGTGCCAGCAGCCCGGCGATGGGGGGAGGTTGGAACACAGATACGCAGTATTTT
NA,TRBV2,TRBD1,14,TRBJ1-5,CASIRDRGSQPQHF,TGTGCCAGCATCCGGGACAGGGGAAGTCAGCCCCAGCATTTT
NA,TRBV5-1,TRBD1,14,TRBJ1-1,CASSLVGQGIEAFF,TGCGCCAGCAGCTTGGTGGGACAGGGAATTGAAGCTTTCTTT
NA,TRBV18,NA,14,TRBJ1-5,CASSPRDRNQPQHF,TGTGCCAGCTCACCCAGGGATCGCAATCAGCCCCAGCATTTT
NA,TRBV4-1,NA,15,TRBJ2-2,CASSQDEGGTGELFF,TGCGCCAGCAGCCAAGATGAGGGGGGGACCGGGGAGCTGTTTTTT